The sample holds a few counts of the clone carrying this T cell receptor beta chain. Primed by a sample-barcoded 5' primer and a J-beta primer mix, a second PCR proceeded for about 7 to 12 cycles. Tagging of each cDNA molecule was performed by a template-switch adaptor with 12 random nucleotides. Each CDR3 protein is one row after TCRdb ran MiXCR on the 5' RACE reads. Among approximately 760,000 distinct CDR3 sequences listed, 25% were seen once. There are 12 residues in the CDR3. Trimming shortened V by 5 bases and J by 5 bases, and 7 bases separated the two germline ends. The V gene's germline CDR1 is MNHEY and CDR2 SVGEGT. The data are from a study of blood T cells in healthy people across ages. These sequences were also reported in another study, on T cells of mothers and their children.

The chain uses TRBV6-2 or TRBV6-3 and TRBJ2-1, with D unresolved. The receptor comes from a boy under 18 in good health. The sequenced sample consisted of blood. CDR3 sequence (DNA): TGTGCCAGCAGTGCTTCAAACAATGAGCAGTTCTTC. It specifies CASSASNNEQFF.